These 21 T cell receptor beta chains came from one sample sequenced in a study of patients and donors after allogeneic stem cell transplantation. MiXCR was run by TCRdb on the RT-PCR reads, yielding one entry per CDR3 protein. The table has hundreds of thousands of distinct CDR3 sequences, approximately 16% seen once. What was sequenced was blood, either unsorted or a sorted T cell fraction (not recorded which). All receptors come from a human donor who was either an allogeneic HSCT recipient or a stem cell or donor lymphocyte infusion donor (not recorded which). It is not recorded whose cells these are; they may come from a transplant donor.

This clonotype was picked up a small number of times. The V call is TRBV7-2, the J call TRBJ2-1; 9 nucleotides match TRBD2. Losses at the gene ends were 5 bases for V and 6 bases for J; bases not matched to a gene: 11. CDR3 size: 16 residues. CDR1 is SGHTA and CDR2 is FQGNSA in the germline V gene. The CDR3 is CASSTRASGVGNEQFF. The CDR3 coding sequence is TGTGCCAGCAGCACACGGGCTAGCGGGGTGGGCAATGAGCAGTTCTTC.

The V call is TRBV4-2, the J call TRBJ2-2; 13 bases line up with TRBD2. From germline, CDR1 is LGHNA and CDR2 YNFKEQ. J gave up 0 bases and V 3 bases, and 13 bases lay outside the gene matches. CDR3 length: 21 amino acids. CDR3 nucleotide sequence: TGTGCCAGCAGCCAGGGGGGGTCGGGGACTAGCGGGGAGCCGAACACCGGGGAGCTGTTTTTT. Encoded protein: CASSQGGSGTSGEPNTGELFF.

The chain combines TRBV24-1 with TRBJ2-1; 7 nucleotides align to TRBD1. Germline values: CDR1 KGHDR, CDR2 SFDVKD. CDR3 length equals 14 residues. The trim removed 5 bases at V and 6 bases at J, leaving 6 bases unmatched. CDR3 DNA: TGTGCCACCAGTGGAACAGGGGTGGTCAATGAGCAGTTCTTC. It encodes CATSGTGVVNEQFF.

The chain couples TRBV7-9 to TRBJ1-2; D is perhaps TRBD1 (5 bases). The CDR3 has 14 residues. Germline assignment: CDR1 SEHNR and CDR2 FQNEAQ (reference sequence). V was cut by 2 bases and J by 4 bases, with 11 bases left in between. The CDR3: CASSLMRDSYGYTF. Here the CDR3 DNA reads TGTGCCAGCAGCTTAATGAGGGACTCCTATGGCTACACCTTC.

This chain links TRBV7-9 with TRBJ1-4, with 7 bases fitting TRBD1. The ends lost 5 bases at V and 5 bases at J; junction bases unmatched: 8. This CDR3 comprises 15 residues. CDR1 and CDR2 (germline): SEHNR, FQNEAQ (reference sequence). The CDR3 spells CASSATGKSNEKLFF. In DNA, the CDR3 is TGTGCCAGCAGCGCGACAGGGAAATCAAATGAAAAACTGTTTTTT.

This chain connects TRBV5-6 to TRBJ1-1; no clear D. V dropped 9 bases and J dropped 1 base, with 16 bases sitting between them. The CDR3 is made up of 14 amino acids. CDR1 is SGHDT, CDR2 YYEEEE, per germline. The CDR3 region is CATRRLRGNTEAFF. The CDR3 DNA sequence: TGTGCCACCAGGCGTCTAAGAGGGAACACTGAAGCTTTCTTT. The entire variable domain, with the rest obtained from reference TRBV5-6 and TRBJ1-1, is as follows: DAGVTQSPTHLIKTRGQQVTLRCSPKSGHDTVSWYQQALGQGPQFIFQYYEEEERQRGNFPDRFSGHQFPNYSSELNVNALLLGDSALYLCATRRLRGNTEAFFGQGTRLTVV.

The rearrangement joins TRBV20-1 to TRBJ2-7; TRBD2 agrees at 15 bases. This CDR3 is 15 amino acids long. After removal of 0 bases from V and 7 bases from J, the junction contained 4 bases not matched to a gene. CDR1 is DFQATT, CDR2 SNEGSKA, per germline (reference sequence). CDR3 in DNA: TGCAGTGCTAGAGAGTGGACTAGCGGGAGGGGGGAGCAGTACTTC. As protein: CSAREWTSGRGEQYF.

This clonotype was observed a few times. V is TRBV5-1 and J is TRBJ2-2; D is ambiguous. CDR1 SGHRS and CDR2 YFSETQ come from the germline V gene. Between the trimmed V and J ends, which lost 4 bases and 8 bases, there was a span of 9 bases. This CDR3 is 12 amino acids long. CDR3 in amino acids: CASSPFRGELFF. CDR3 sequence (DNA): TGCGCCAGCAGCCCTTTTAGGGGGGAGCTGTTTTTT.

This clonotype has only a few counts. The genes are TRBV5-1 and TRBJ2-3; 8 nucleotides agree with TRBD2. The germline V gene has CDR1 SGHRS and CDR2 YFSETQ. The CDR3 spans 16 residues. V lost 5 bases, J lost 6 bases, and 14 bases stayed unmatched. In DNA, the CDR3 is TGCGCCAGCAGTCCCGCCAGCGGGGGACTCTCGGATACGCAGTATTTT. Residues: CASSPASGGLSDTQYF.

The chain combines TRBV5-1 with TRBJ2-7; tentative D call: TRBD1 (6 bases). The ends were cut back, 4 bases at V and 0 bases at J, with 11 bases in the middle. There are 14 residues in the CDR3. Germline V gene sequence: CDR1 SGHRS, CDR2 YFSETQ. The CDR3 DNA sequence: TGCGCCAGCAGCGCCCCGGACAGCTCCTACGAGCAGTACTTC. This encodes CASSAPDSSYEQYF.

The table lists this clonotype with a few counts. V and J are TRBV2 and TRBJ2-1; D possibly matches TRBD1 or TRBD2 (5 bases each). Per the germline V gene, CDR1 is SNHLY and CDR2 is FYNNEI. The CDR3 totals 14 residues. Trimming took 6 bases from V and 7 from J, leaving 16 bases between them. For the CDR3, the DNA is TGTGCCAGCAGGACGGGGACGCCCGGGAATGAGCAGTTCTTC. It encodes CASRTGTPGNEQFF.

This clonotype was counted many times. The chain uses TRBV6-4 and TRBJ1-2, with 8 nucleotides matching TRBD1. The trim removed 6 bases at V and 5 bases at J, leaving 2 bases unmatched. CDR3 length: 12 residues. The V gene's germline CDR1 is MRHNA and CDR2 SNTAGT. CDR3: CASSDRGYGYTF. The CDR3 DNA follows: TGTGCCAGCAGCGACAGGGGTTATGGCTACACCTTC.

This chain joins TRBV28 and TRBJ1-5; TRBD1 matches at 7 bases. The germline gives CDR1 MDHEN, CDR2 SYDVKM. V dropped 7 bases and J dropped 6; count of bases not matched to a gene: 12. The CDR3 covers 15 residues. CDR3 loop: CASTTADRTRQPQHF. CDR3 sequence (DNA): TGTGCCAGCACCACCGCGGACAGGACACGTCAGCCCCAGCATTTT.

This clonotype was counted between two and nine times. V gene TRBV7-3 combines with J gene TRBJ2-3; TRBD1 matches at 9 bases. The length of the CDR3 is 16 residues. The germline CDR1 and CDR2 sequences are SGHTA and FQGTGA. V gave up 2 bases and J gave up 1 base; unmatched junction bases: 4. CDR3 sequence: CASSLPTGGRTDTQYF. The CDR3 DNA reads TGTGCCAGCAGCTTACCCACAGGGGGCCGCACAGATACGCAGTATTTT.

This chain joins TRBV27 and TRBJ2-7; D call uncertain. The CDR3 is made up of 13 amino acids. The V end was cut by 8 bases, the J end by 0 bases, with 11 bases between. Germline CDR1 reads MNHEY; CDR2 reads SMNVEV (reference sequence). Here the CDR3 reads CASGELNSYEQYF. The CDR3 coding sequence is TGTGCCAGCGGGGAACTCAACTCCTACGAGCAGTACTTC.

As DNA, the CDR3 is TGTGCCACCAGCGAAGCGGGGGTCTCCTACAATGAGCAGTTCTTC. Translating gives CATSEAGVSYNEQFF. The gene calls are TRBV24-1 and TRBJ2-1; TRBD2 matches at 8 bases. Trimming took 7 bases from V and 0 from J; bases not matched to a gene: 4. Germline lookup yields CDR1 KGHDR and CDR2 SFDVKD. This CDR3 spans 15 amino acids.

This chain joins TRBV9 and TRBJ2-1; TRBD2 agrees at 11 bases. Germline CDR1 and CDR2: SGDLS and YYNGEE. V lost 3 bases to trimming and J lost 4 bases; unmatched junction nucleotides: 6. The CDR3 loop spans 16 amino acids. CDR3 bases: TGTGCCAGCAGCGGTTTAGCGGGGGGGAAATACAATGAGCAGTTCTTC. Amino acids: CASSGLAGGKYNEQFF.

The genes are TRBV10-3 and TRBJ1-2; 9 bases are a match to TRBD1. From germline, CDR1 is ENHRY and CDR2 SYGVKD. V shed 5 bases and J 2 bases; nucleotides not matched to a gene: 3. The CDR3 spans 14 residues. CDR3 sequence: CAISPGQGNYGYTF. The CDR3 nucleotides read TGTGCCATCAGTCCGGGACAGGGCAACTATGGCTACACCTTC.

The J gene is TRBJ2-5, the V gene TRBV7-8; D possibly matches TRBD1 or TRBD2 (6 bases each). Trimming shortened V by 1 base and J by 5 bases, and 14 bases separated the two germline ends. CDR3 length: 15 amino acids. From germline, CDR1 is SGHVS and CDR2 FQNEAQ. CDR3 region: CASSLGPTRGETQYF. The CDR3 bases are TGTGCCAGCAGCTTAGGCCCGACTAGGGGGGAGACCCAGTACTTC.

The J gene is TRBJ2-2, the V gene TRBV19; 13 bases are shared with TRBD2. The trim removed 3 bases at V and 4 bases at J, leaving 8 bases unmatched. Germline V gives CDR1 LNHDA, CDR2 SQIVND (reference sequence). There are 18 residues in the CDR3. DNA of the CDR3: TGTGCCAGTAGTATGGTACTAGCGGGAGGGCCCCCCACCGGGGAGCTGTTTTTT. This encodes CASSMVLAGGPPTGELFF.

The chain employs TRBV30 and TRBJ2-5; TRBD2 matches at 8 bases. Per the germline V gene, CDR1 is GTSNPN and CDR2 is SVGIG (reference sequence). J gave up 5 bases and V 2 bases, and 7 bases lay outside the gene matches. The CDR3 contains 14 residues. CDR3 sequence: CAWSSGLEGETQYF. The CDR3 region has the DNA TGTGCCTGGAGTTCGGGACTAGAGGGCGAGACCCAGTACTTC.